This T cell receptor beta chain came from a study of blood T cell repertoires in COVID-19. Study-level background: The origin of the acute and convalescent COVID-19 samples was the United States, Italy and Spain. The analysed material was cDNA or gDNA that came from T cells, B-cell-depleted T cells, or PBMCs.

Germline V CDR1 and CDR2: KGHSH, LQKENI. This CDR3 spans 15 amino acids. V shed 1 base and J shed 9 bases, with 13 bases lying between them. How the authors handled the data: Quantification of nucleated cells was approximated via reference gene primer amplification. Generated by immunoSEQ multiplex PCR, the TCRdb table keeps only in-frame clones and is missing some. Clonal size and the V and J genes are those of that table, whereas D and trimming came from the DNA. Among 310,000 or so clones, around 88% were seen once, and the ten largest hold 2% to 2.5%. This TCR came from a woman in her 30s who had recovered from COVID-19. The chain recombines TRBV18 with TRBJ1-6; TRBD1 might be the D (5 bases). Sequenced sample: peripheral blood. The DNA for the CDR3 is TGTGCCAGCTCACCACGGCAGGGAATGGGTTCACCCCTCCACTTT. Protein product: CASSPRQGMGSPLHF.